A selection of T cell receptor beta chains follows, all from one sample in a study of blood T cells in healthy people across ages. TCRdb re-called the 5' RACE reads through MiXCR, storing one row per CDR3 protein. Seen here are hundreds of thousands of distinct CDR3 sequences, about a third observed once, and the top ten hold approximately 15%. Material: blood. Receptor source: a woman older than 75 in good health. CDR3s include the opening cysteine and the closing phenylalanine or tryptophan. D genes are given only for firm matches. Where a row states a size, it is once, few, many or the class of an expanded clone; other rows omit it.

d_gene: TRBD2; abundance: -; v_gene: TRBV4-1; j_gene: TRBJ2-7; CDR3nt: TGCGCCAGCAGCCAAGATTTGTTTGCGGGAGTCGAGCAGTACTTC; CDR3aa: CASSQDLFAGVEQYF
d_gene: -; abundance: few; v_gene: TRBV6-1; j_gene: TRBJ1-6; CDR3nt: TGTGCCAGCAGTGAAGCGGGACGGAGCTCCTATAATTCACCCCTCCACTTT; CDR3aa: CASSEAGRSSYNSPLHF
d_gene: -; abundance: -; v_gene: TRBV24-1; j_gene: TRBJ2-1; CDR3nt: TGTGCCACCAGTGACACGACTCGGGGCAATGAGCAGTTCTTC; CDR3aa: CATSDTTRGNEQFF
d_gene: -; abundance: many; v_gene: TRBV7-3; j_gene: TRBJ1-2; CDR3nt: TGTGCCAGCAGCTTAACCCCCCGAGACCGCTACACCTTC; CDR3aa: CASSLTPRDRYTF
d_gene: TRBD1; abundance: many; v_gene: TRBV7-2; j_gene: TRBJ2-5; CDR3nt: TGTGCCAGCAGCCGGGACAGGTTGCAAGAGACCCAGTACTTC; CDR3aa: CASSRDRLQETQYF
d_gene: TRBD1; abundance: -; v_gene: TRBV5-4; j_gene: TRBJ1-2; CDR3nt: TGTGCCAGTAGCACCCGGGACAGGGGATATGGCTACACCTTC; CDR3aa: CASSTRDRGYGYTF
d_gene: TRBD1; abundance: few; v_gene: TRBV7-8; j_gene: TRBJ2-1; CDR3nt: TGTGCCAGCAGCCCTACAGGGGGGATCCCCCTTGGGCAGTTCTTC; CDR3aa: CASSPTGGIPLGQFF
d_gene: -; abundance: many; v_gene: TRBV3-1; j_gene: TRBJ2-7; CDR3nt: TGTGCCAGCAGCCATTGGGCCGGGCTGACAATGGGGGAGCAGTACTTC; CDR3aa: CASSHWAGLTMGEQYF
d_gene: -; abundance: -; v_gene: TRBV29-1; j_gene: TRBJ2-7; CDR3nt: TGCAGCGTGACACAGGGCGCCTACGAGCAGTACTTC; CDR3aa: CSVTQGAYEQYF
d_gene: TRBD1; abundance: -; v_gene: TRBV5-4; j_gene: TRBJ1-1; CDR3nt: TGTGCCAGCAGCCCAAGGACAGGGGGCCTCACTGAAGCTTTCTTT; CDR3aa: CASSPRTGGLTEAFF
d_gene: -; abundance: few; v_gene: TRBV9; j_gene: TRBJ1-1; CDR3nt: TGTGCCAGCAGGAAGACGACGAGCCGAAACACTGAAGCTTTCTTT; CDR3aa: CASRKTTSRNTEAFF
d_gene: TRBD1; abundance: many; v_gene: TRBV6-6; j_gene: TRBJ1-5; CDR3nt: TGTGCCAGCAGACAGGGGCAGTATAGCAATCAGCCCCAGCATTTT; CDR3aa: CASRQGQYSNQPQHF
d_gene: -; abundance: many; v_gene: TRBV27; j_gene: TRBJ1-4; CDR3nt: TGTGCCAGCAGTTTAATACAACGGGGGGATGAAAAACTGTTTTTT; CDR3aa: CASSLIQRGDEKLFF
d_gene: -; abundance: many; v_gene: TRBV4-1; j_gene: TRBJ1-1; CDR3nt: TGCGCCAGCAGCCGCGGCCTCCAGGACACTGAAGCTTTCTTT; CDR3aa: CASSRGLQDTEAFF
d_gene: -; abundance: -; v_gene: TRBV29-1; j_gene: TRBJ1-1; CDR3nt: TGCAGCGGGACAGTGAACACTGAAGCTTTCTTT; CDR3aa: CSGTVNTEAFF
d_gene: -; abundance: -; v_gene: TRBV28; j_gene: TRBJ1-5; CDR3nt: TGTGCCAGCAGTCTTAAGGACAGACTCAATCAGCCCCAGCATTTT; CDR3aa: CASSLKDRLNQPQHF
d_gene: -; abundance: many; v_gene: TRBV12-3/TRBV12-4; j_gene: TRBJ1-4; CDR3nt: TGTGCCAGCAGTTCGGGGGCATCAGCTAATGAAAAACTGTTTTTT; CDR3aa: CASSSGASANEKLFF
d_gene: -; abundance: -; v_gene: TRBV29-1; j_gene: TRBJ2-5; CDR3nt: TGCAGCGGCCTTTACCAAGAGACCCAGTACTTC; CDR3aa: CSGLYQETQYF
d_gene: TRBD2; abundance: -; v_gene: TRBV20-1; j_gene: TRBJ2-3; CDR3nt: TGCAGTGCTCCCCGGGCGGGGGGGGGCCCAGATACGCAGTATTTT; CDR3aa: CSAPRAGGGPDTQYF
d_gene: -; abundance: many; v_gene: TRBV6-5; j_gene: TRBJ2-7; CDR3nt: TGTGCCAGCAGTGGCCATCTGAACGAGCAGTACTTC; CDR3aa: CASSGHLNEQYF
d_gene: -; abundance: many; v_gene: TRBV6-1; j_gene: TRBJ1-2; CDR3nt: TGTGCCAGCAGTCCTCAATCTGGGACCCCAGCTAACTATGGCTACACCTTC; CDR3aa: CASSPQSGTPANYGYTF
d_gene: -; abundance: -; v_gene: TRBV14; j_gene: TRBJ2-6; CDR3nt: TGTGCCAGCAGCCAAGAGGGTGGGACTTTCGTGACGGGGGCCAACGTCCTGACTTTC; CDR3aa: CASSQEGGTFVTGANVLTF
d_gene: -; abundance: many; v_gene: TRBV27; j_gene: TRBJ1-5; CDR3nt: TGTGCCAGCAGTTTGAAGGGGCACCAGCCCCAGCATTTT; CDR3aa: CASSLKGHQPQHF
d_gene: TRBD1; abundance: many; v_gene: TRBV12-3/TRBV12-4; j_gene: TRBJ2-3; CDR3nt: TGTGCCAGCAGCCCCGGGACAGCTAGCACAGATACGCAGTATTTT; CDR3aa: CASSPGTASTDTQYF
d_gene: TRBD1; abundance: many; v_gene: TRBV10-3; j_gene: TRBJ2-1; CDR3nt: TGTGCCATCAGTGAGCGGGACAGGGACAATGAGCAGTTCTTC; CDR3aa: CAISERDRDNEQFF
d_gene: -; abundance: few; v_gene: TRBV5-5; j_gene: TRBJ2-3; CDR3nt: TGTGCCAGCACCAAGGGGTTCACAGATACGCAGTATTTT; CDR3aa: CASTKGFTDTQYF
d_gene: TRBD1; abundance: few; v_gene: TRBV5-1; j_gene: TRBJ1-4; CDR3nt: TGCGCCAGCAGTCGGGACACAGGGGGTACTAATGAAAAACTGTTTTTT; CDR3aa: CASSRDTGGTNEKLFF
d_gene: -; abundance: -; v_gene: TRBV30; j_gene: TRBJ1-1; CDR3nt: TGTGCCTGGAGGGGGGACTCGAGGTCCACTGAAGCTTTCTTT; CDR3aa: CAWRGDSRSTEAFF
d_gene: -; abundance: once; v_gene: TRBV2; j_gene: TRBJ2-7; CDR3nt: TGTGCCAGCAGTGAAGGGACAGTGTATTACTTC; CDR3aa: CASSEGTVYYF
d_gene: -; abundance: -; v_gene: TRBV12-3/TRBV12-4; j_gene: TRBJ1-1; CDR3nt: TGTGCCAGCAGTTTAGGGCAGCTTCGCGCTTTCTTT; CDR3aa: CASSLGQLRAFF
d_gene: TRBD2; abundance: -; v_gene: TRBV11-2; j_gene: TRBJ2-1; CDR3nt: TGTGCCAGCAGCTTAGACCCAGGACTAGCGGGGCACAATGAGCAGTTCTTC; CDR3aa: CASSLDPGLAGHNEQFF